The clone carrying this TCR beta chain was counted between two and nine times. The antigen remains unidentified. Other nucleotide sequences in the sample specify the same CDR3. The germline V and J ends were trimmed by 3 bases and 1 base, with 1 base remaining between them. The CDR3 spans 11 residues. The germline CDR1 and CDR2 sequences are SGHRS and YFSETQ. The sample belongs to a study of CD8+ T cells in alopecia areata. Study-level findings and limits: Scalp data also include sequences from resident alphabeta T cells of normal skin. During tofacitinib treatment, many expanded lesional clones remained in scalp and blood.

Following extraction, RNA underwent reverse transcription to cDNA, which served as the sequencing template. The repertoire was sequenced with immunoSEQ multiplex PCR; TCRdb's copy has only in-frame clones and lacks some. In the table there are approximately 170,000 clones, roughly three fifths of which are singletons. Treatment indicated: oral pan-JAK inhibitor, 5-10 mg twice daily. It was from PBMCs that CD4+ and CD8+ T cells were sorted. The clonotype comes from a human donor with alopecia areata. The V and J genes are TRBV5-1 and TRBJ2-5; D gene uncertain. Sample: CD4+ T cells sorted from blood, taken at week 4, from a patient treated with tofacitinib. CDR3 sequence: CASSSQETQYF. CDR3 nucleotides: TGCGCCAGCAGCTCCCAAGAGACCCAGTACTTC.